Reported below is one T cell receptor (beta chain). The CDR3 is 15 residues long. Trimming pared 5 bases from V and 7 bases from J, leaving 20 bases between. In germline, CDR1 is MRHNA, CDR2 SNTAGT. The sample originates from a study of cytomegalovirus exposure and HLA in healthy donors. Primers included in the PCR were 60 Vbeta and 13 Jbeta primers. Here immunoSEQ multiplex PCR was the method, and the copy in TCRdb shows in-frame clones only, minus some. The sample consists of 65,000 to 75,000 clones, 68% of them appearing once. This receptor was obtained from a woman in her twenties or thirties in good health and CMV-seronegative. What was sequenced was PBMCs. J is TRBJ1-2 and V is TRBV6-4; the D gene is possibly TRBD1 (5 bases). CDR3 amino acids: CASSLRQRGEGGYTF. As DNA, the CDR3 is TGTGCCAGCAGTCTCCGGCAGCGGGGCGAAGGTGGCTACACCTTC.